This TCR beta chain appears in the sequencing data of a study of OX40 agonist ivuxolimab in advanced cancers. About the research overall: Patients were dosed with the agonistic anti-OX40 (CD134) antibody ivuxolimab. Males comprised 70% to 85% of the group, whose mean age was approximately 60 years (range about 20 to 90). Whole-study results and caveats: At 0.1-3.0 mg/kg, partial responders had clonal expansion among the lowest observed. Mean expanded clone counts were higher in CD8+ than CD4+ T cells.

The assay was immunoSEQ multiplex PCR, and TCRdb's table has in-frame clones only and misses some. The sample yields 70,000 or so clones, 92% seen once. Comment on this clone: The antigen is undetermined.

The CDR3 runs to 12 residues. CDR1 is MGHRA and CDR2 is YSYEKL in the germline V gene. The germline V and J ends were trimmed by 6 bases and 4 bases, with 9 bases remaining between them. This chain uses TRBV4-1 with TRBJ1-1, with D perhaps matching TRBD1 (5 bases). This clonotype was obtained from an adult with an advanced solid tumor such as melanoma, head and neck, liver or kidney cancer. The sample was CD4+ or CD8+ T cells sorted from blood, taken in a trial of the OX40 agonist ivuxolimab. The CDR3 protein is CASSPRGTEAFF. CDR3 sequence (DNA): TGCGCCAGCAGTCCAAGGGGCACTGAAGCTTTCTTT.